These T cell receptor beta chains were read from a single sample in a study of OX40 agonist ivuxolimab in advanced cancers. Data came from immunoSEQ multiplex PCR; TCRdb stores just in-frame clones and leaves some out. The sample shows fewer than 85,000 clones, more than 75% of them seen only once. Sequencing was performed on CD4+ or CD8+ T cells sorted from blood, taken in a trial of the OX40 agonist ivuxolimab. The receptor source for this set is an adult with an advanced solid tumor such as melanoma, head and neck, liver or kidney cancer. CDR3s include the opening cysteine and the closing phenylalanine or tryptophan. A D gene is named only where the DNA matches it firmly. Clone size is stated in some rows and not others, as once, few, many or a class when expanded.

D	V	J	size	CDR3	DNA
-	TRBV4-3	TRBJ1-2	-	CASSQEGTRGNYGYTF	TGCGCCAGCAGCCAAGAGGGAACAAGAGGGAACTATGGCTACACCTTC
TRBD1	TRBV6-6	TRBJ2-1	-	CATRDSSYNEQFF	TGTGCCACCCGGGACAGCTCCTACAATGAGCAGTTCTTC
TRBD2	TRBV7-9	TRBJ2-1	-	CASRLSGGMSYNEQFF	TGTGCCAGCAGGCTAAGCGGGGGAATGTCCTACAATGAGCAGTTCTTC
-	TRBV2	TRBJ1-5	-	CASNRVNQPQHF	TGTGCCAGCAACAGGGTCAATCAGCCCCAGCATTTT
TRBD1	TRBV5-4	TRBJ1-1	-	CASSPGGTGGAGTEAFF	TGTGCCAGCAGCCCAGGCGGGACAGGGGGCGCCGGCACTGAAGCTTTCTTT
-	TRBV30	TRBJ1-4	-	CAWSDLVGEKLFF	TGTGCCTGGAGCGACCTGGTTGGGGAAAAACTGTTTTTT
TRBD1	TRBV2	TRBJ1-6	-	CASAPLDRGTSPLHF	TGTGCCAGCGCCCCCTTGGACAGGGGAACTTCACCCCTCCACTTT
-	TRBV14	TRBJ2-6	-	CASSPQVGSGANVLTF	TGTGCCAGCAGCCCCCAGGTAGGAAGTGGGGCCAACGTCCTGACTTTC
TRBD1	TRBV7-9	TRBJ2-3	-	CASSRTGGTDTQYF	TGTGCCAGCAGCCGGACAGGGGGCACAGATACGCAGTATTTT
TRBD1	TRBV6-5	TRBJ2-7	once	CASSYSGQGSSYEQYF	TGTGCCAGCAGTTACTCAGGACAGGGGAGCTCCTACGAGCAGTACTTC
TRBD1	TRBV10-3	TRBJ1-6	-	CAIRDRDNSPLHF	TGTGCCATCAGGGACAGGGATAATTCACCCCTCCACTTT
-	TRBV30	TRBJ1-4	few	CAWSVQGVEKLFF	TGTGCCTGGAGTGTACAAGGGGTTGAAAAACTGTTTTTT
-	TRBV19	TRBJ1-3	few	CASSSLGATSSGNTIYF	TGTGCCAGTAGTAGTCTTGGGGCCACTAGCTCTGGAAACACCATATATTTT
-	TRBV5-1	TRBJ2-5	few	CASRLEGGETQYF	TGCGCCAGCAGGCTAGAAGGAGGGGAGACCCAGTACTTC
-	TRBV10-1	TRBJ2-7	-	CASSDGISYEQYF	TGCGCCAGCAGTGACGGGATCTCCTACGAGCAGTACTTC